This T cell receptor (beta chain) was sequenced during a study of siplizumab effects on memory and regulatory T cells (dated by TCRdb to the late 2010s). As for the study more broadly: The study examined how the anti-CD2 antibody siplizumab affects alloreactive T-cell subsets in allogeneic mixed lymphocyte reactions built from human PBMCs. General conclusions and limits of the study: No functional confirmation was obtained for the suppressive function of proliferating Tregs from siplizumab cultures. Compared with memory T cells, unstimulated naive T cells appeared more diverse, and naive cells seemed to make a substantial contribution to the alloresponse. A naive or memory phenotype could not be assigned to roughly 75-95% of proliferating CD4+ or CD8+ clones. Sequences below about 10^-5 frequency were poorly captured, so only a minor fraction of alloreactive clones could be mapped to unstimulated subsets. The cumulative frequency of alloreactive sequences that could be traced back to unstimulated CD4+ memory T cells was significantly reduced by siplizumab. Among mappable alloreactive CD4+ clones, an average Treg-derived fraction of over 60% was observed with siplizumab, compared with approximately 30% in control reactions.

Sorted unstimulated T cells and proliferating T cells recovered from mixed lymphocyte reactions were subjected to TCRbeta CDR3 sequencing. Fresh whole blood from 9 to 10 HLA-typed healthy donors served as the source for isolating PBMCs. To map where alloreactive clones came from, CD4+ non-regulatory T cells in the unstimulated state were FACS-sorted. A remark on this clone: Its antigen remains unidentified. The input lacks base qualities; no much larger clone sits a single base away.

There are 15 amino acids in the CDR3, from cysteine to phenylalanine inclusive. Solely the CDR3 DNA is kept, with 45 bases framed from the first base. V is reduced by 5 bases and J by 0 bases, leaving a spacing of 11 bases between them. Taken from the germline V gene, the CDR1 and CDR2 loops are MDHEN and SYDVKM. Library preparation used the immunoSEQ multiplex PCR assay. Roughly 10^5 TCR templates per sample were assayed on the deep sequencing platform. Genomic DNA extracted from sorted T cells was the material used for TCRbeta CDR3 sequencing. As for the authors' bioinformatics: Clonal analysis of TCRbeta CDR3 data was done in the R programming language. Unstimulated samples were compared with post-reaction CFSE-low samples to define alloreactive CD4+ and CD8+ clones. By matching sequences to the repertoires of sorted unstimulated Treg and non-Treg cells, each alloreactive CD4+ clone was assigned a regulatory or non-regulatory origin. This immuneACCESS table, as held by TCRdb, lists in-frame sequences with V and J called but not all clones. Of the missing ones, under half trace to an unresolved V gene in checked studies; the others have no known cause. That table is the source of V, J and clone size, and D and trimming were worked out from the DNA. Counted in this sample were 100,000 or so clones; 80% to 95% of them appeared once. The ten top clones hold 12% of the sample.

This sequence was found in a human donor in good health. Sequenced input: non-Treg CD4+ T cells sorted from blood. The meaning of the sample's cell subset or site label: FACS-sorted unstimulated CD4+ non-regulatory T cells. The V gene is TRBV28 and the J gene is TRBJ1-3; a confident D gene designation cannot be given. The CDR3: CASSKQWSSGNTIYF. The sequenced DNA: TGTGCCAGCAGTAAACAGTGGAGCTCTGGAAACACCATATATTTT.